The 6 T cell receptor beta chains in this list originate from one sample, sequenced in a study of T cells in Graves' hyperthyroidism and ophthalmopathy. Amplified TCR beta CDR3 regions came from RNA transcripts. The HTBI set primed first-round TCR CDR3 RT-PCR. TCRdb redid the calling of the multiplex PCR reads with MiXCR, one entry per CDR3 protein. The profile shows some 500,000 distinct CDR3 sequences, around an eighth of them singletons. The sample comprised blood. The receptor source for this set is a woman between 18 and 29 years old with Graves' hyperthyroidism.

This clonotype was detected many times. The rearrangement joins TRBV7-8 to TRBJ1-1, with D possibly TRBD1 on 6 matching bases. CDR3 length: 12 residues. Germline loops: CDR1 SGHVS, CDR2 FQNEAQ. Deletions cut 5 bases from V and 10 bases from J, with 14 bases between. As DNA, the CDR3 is TGTGCCAGCAGCCCACCGAGAGGGGGAGCTTTCTTT. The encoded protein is CASSPPRGGAFF.

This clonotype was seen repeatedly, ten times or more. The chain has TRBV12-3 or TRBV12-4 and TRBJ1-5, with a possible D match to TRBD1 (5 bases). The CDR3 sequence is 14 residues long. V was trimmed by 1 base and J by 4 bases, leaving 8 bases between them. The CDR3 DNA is TGTGCCAGCAGTTTAGGGGACCCTAATCAGCCCCAGCATTTT. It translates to CASSLGDPNQPQHF.

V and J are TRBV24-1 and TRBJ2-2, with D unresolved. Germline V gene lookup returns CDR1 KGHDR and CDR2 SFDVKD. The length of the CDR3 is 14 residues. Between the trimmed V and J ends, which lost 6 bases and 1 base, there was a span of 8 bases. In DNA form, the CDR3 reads TGTGCCACCAGTCCAAGACTGAACACCGGGGAGCTGTTTTTT. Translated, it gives CATSPRLNTGELFF.

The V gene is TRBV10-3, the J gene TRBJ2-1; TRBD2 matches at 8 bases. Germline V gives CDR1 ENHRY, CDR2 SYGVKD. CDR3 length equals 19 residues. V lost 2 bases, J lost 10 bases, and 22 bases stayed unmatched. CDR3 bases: TGTGCCATCAGTGAGACTCCGGGACTAGGGGGAGGGCAACCGGGCGAGCAGTTCTTC. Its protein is CAISETPGLGGGQPGEQFF.

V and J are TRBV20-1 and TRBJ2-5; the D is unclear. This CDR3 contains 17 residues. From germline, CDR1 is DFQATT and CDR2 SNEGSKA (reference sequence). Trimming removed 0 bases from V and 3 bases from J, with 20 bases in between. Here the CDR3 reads CSARDPLVGRRKETQYF. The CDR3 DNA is TGCAGTGCTAGAGATCCCCTTGTGGGTAGGCGGAAAGAGACCCAGTACTTC.

The CDR3 DNA sequence: TGTGCCAGCAGCTTAAAGCGGGACCTCGGAGAGACCCAGTACTTC. Translating it yields CASSLKRDLGETQYF. This chain links TRBV13 with TRBJ2-5, with 7 positions matching TRBD2. The CDR3 has 15 residues. Germline CDR1 and CDR2: PRHDT and FYEKMQ (reference sequence). Trimming removed 2 bases from V and 4 bases from J; junction bases left unmatched: 7.